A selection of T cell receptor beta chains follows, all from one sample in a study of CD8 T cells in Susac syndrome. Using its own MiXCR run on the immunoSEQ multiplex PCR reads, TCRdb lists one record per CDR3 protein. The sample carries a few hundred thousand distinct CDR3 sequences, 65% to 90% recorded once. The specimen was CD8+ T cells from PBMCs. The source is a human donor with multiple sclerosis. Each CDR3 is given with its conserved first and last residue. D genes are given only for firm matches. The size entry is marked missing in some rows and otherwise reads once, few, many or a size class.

TGTGCCAGCAGCTTAGTGGGCAGGGGTCGGGGTTTGAACACTGAAGCTTTCTTT,CASSLVGRGRGLNTEAFF,TRBV7-2,18,NA,NA,TRBJ1-1
TGTGCCACCAGCGCCCGAAGCAATCAGCCCCAGCATTTT,CATSARSNQPQHF,TRBV15,13,NA,NA,TRBJ1-5
TGTGCCAGCAGTTCATCGACTAGCGGGAACAATGAGCAGTTCTTC,CASSSSTSGNNEQFF,TRBV6-4,15,TRBD2,NA,TRBJ2-1
TGTGCCAGCAGTGAACCCACATCAGGGGAGGTTTCCAACTATGGCCACACCTTC,CASSEPTSGEVSNYGHTF,TRBV25-1,18,NA,NA,TRBJ1-2
TGTGCCATCAGTGGGAGACGTCTCCACGAGCAGTACTTC,CAISGRRLHEQYF,TRBV10-3,13,NA,NA,TRBJ2-7
TGTGCCAGCAGCCAAGAACTACTAATGGACACTGAAGCTTTCTTT,CASSQELLMDTEAFF,TRBV14,15,NA,NA,TRBJ1-1
TGTGCCACCAGTGACGACGGGACAAACTATGGCTACACCTTC,CATSDDGTNYGYTF,TRBV24-1,14,NA,NA,TRBJ1-2
TGTGCCAGTACCTATGGGGGGGAGCTGACAGATACGCAGTATTTT,CASTYGGELTDTQYF,TRBV19,15,TRBD2,NA,TRBJ2-3
TGTGCCAGCATAGCGGCCCCGGATACGCAGTATTTT,CASIAAPDTQYF,TRBV2,12,NA,NA,TRBJ2-3
TGCAGTGCTAGAGATCCGGGACTAGCGGGAGATACGCAGTATTTT,CSARDPGLAGDTQYF,TRBV20-1,15,TRBD2,NA,TRBJ2-3
TGCAGCGTTGTAGGACAGACTTATGGCTACACCTTC,CSVVGQTYGYTF,TRBV29-1,12,NA,NA,TRBJ1-2
TGTGCCAGCAGCTTAATCTTTGGGAGTCGACAAGAGACCCAGTACTTC,CASSLIFGSRQETQYF,TRBV7-2,16,NA,NA,TRBJ2-5
TGTGCCAGTACCCTGGGCCTCTCTGGGGCCAACGTCCTGACTTTC,CASTLGLSGANVLTF,TRBV19,15,NA,few,TRBJ2-6
TGTGCCTGGAGTAAGGACAGGGAGTTTCAGCCCCAGCATTTT,CAWSKDREFQPQHF,TRBV30,14,TRBD1,NA,TRBJ1-5
TGTGCCAGCAGCCCCGGGACTAGCGGGTCTCGGGGCTACAATGAGCAGTTCTTC,CASSPGTSGSRGYNEQFF,TRBV5-6,18,TRBD2,NA,TRBJ2-1
TGTGCCAGCAGTTTAAGCCCCAATGACAATGAGCAGTTCTTC,CASSLSPNDNEQFF,TRBV28,14,NA,NA,TRBJ2-1
TGTGCCATATTACAGAGAAAAGAGACCCAGTACTTC,CAILQRKETQYF,TRBV2,12,NA,NA,TRBJ2-5
TGTGCCAGCAGTTACGAGTCGCCCGGAGGCTACGAGCAGTACTTC,CASSYESPGGYEQYF,TRBV6-6,15,NA,NA,TRBJ2-7
TGTGCCAGCAGCTTTGTAAATCCGGGACTCCTCTCCTACGAGCAGTACTTC,CASSFVNPGLLSYEQYF,TRBV5-6,17,NA,few,TRBJ2-7
TGTGCCAGCAAGCGAGGTCAGGGGGCAAGCCAGCCCCAGCATTTT,CASKRGQGASQPQHF,TRBV6-5,15,TRBD1,NA,TRBJ1-5
TGCAGCGCCGAGGGGCAAGGGGGCACTGAAGCTTTCTTT,CSAEGQGGTEAFF,TRBV29-1,13,NA,NA,TRBJ1-1
TGTGCCAGCAGCTTACGAGGGTTCACTGAAGCTTTCTTT,CASSLRGFTEAFF,TRBV7-6,13,NA,NA,TRBJ1-1
TGCGCCAGCAGCTTACCGGGATGGATGACTGAAGCTTTCTTT,CASSLPGWMTEAFF,TRBV5-1,14,NA,NA,TRBJ1-1
TGCGCCAGCAGCTTAGGGATTATGGCCGGATTAAACATTCAGTACTTC,CASSLGIMAGLNIQYF,TRBV5-1,16,NA,few,TRBJ2-4
TGTGCCAGCAGAACCCGGGACAGCTCTGGAAACACCATATATTTT,CASRTRDSSGNTIYF,TRBV6-1,15,TRBD1,few,TRBJ1-3
TGTGCCAGCAGCTTTGGAGCGGGAGGGAATTACAATGAGCAGTTCTTC,CASSFGAGGNYNEQFF,TRBV11-2,16,TRBD2,NA,TRBJ2-1
TGTGCCAGCAGTGAGTGGGGACTAGCGGGAGCTTCTGGGGCCAACGTCCTGACTTTC,CASSEWGLAGASGANVLTF,TRBV2,19,TRBD2,NA,TRBJ2-6
TGCGCCAGCAGTGAGTCCTCGGCGGTCCCGTACCAAGAGACCCAGTACTTC,CASSESSAVPYQETQYF,TRBV10-2,17,NA,NA,TRBJ2-5